The 17 T cell receptor beta chains listed next were all sequenced from one sample in a study of blood T cell repertoires in COVID-19. Sequencing was performed with immunoSEQ multiplex PCR; in TCRdb, only in-frame clones are kept and a portion is missing. The data contain 210,000 or so clones, roughly 81% of them singletons. Input material: peripheral blood. Receptors originate from a woman in her sixties or seventies with active or convalescent COVID-19.

J is TRBJ2-1 and V is TRBV5-1, with 13 nucleotides matching TRBD2. The CDR3 runs 17 residues. Germline CDR1 is SGHRS and CDR2 is YFSETQ. Trimming removed 0 bases from V and 6 bases from J; junction bases left unmatched: 6. The CDR3 sequence: CASSLGTSGRVGNEQFF. CDR3 DNA sequence: TGCGCCAGCAGCTTGGGCACTAGCGGGAGGGTCGGCAATGAGCAGTTCTTC.

The chain employs TRBV6-5 and TRBJ2-2; D remains ambiguous. This CDR3 region has 14 residues. Trimming left V 5 bases short and J 3 bases short, with 10 bases between. Germline CDR1 is MNHEY and CDR2 is SVGAGI. CDR3 protein: CASSRSPDTGELFF. CDR3 bases: TGTGCCAGCAGTAGGAGTCCGGACACCGGGGAGCTGTTTTTT.

The chain has TRBV9 and TRBJ2-3; 9 bases are a match to TRBD1. V was pared by 4 bases and J by 1 base, with 4 bases of the junction left unmatched. The germline V gene encodes CDR1 SGDLS and CDR2 YYNGEE. The CDR3 loop spans 15 amino acids. The CDR3, as DNA: TGTGCCAGCAGCTCAAGGACAGGGGGCACAGATACGCAGTATTTT. Its protein is CASSSRTGGTDTQYF.

The CDR3 loop reads CASSRTSGRVSGELFF. The DNA for the CDR3 is TGTGCCAGCAGCCGGACTAGCGGGAGGGTTTCCGGGGAGCTGTTTTTT. V usage is TRBV14 and J usage is TRBJ2-2, with TRBD2 matching 15 bases. The CDR3 extends over 16 amino acids. After removal of 4 bases from V and 6 bases from J, the junction contained 3 bases not matched to a gene. Germline V gene lookup returns CDR1 SGHDN and CDR2 FVKESK.

The V call is TRBV5-6, the J call TRBJ2-7; 15 bases align to TRBD2. CDR1 is SGHDT, CDR2 YYEEEE, per germline. J was trimmed by 1 base and V by 0 bases; bases with no gene match: 8. This CDR3 contains 19 residues. The CDR3 DNA sequence: TGTGCCAGCAGCTTGGATCCACGGACTAGCGGGAGGGAGTCCTACGAGCAGTACTTC. Residues: CASSLDPRTSGRESYEQYF.

The rearrangement uses TRBV29-1 and TRBJ2-3; 9 positions match TRBD1. CDR3 length: 15 residues. Trimming at V came to 5 bases and at J to 2 bases, leaving 8 bases not matched to a gene. Germline V CDR1 and CDR2: SQVTM, ANQGSEA. CDR3 sequence: CSVKQGAHHTDTQYF. DNA of the CDR3: TGCAGCGTTAAACAGGGGGCGCATCACACAGATACGCAGTATTTT.

The V gene is TRBV28, the J gene TRBJ2-3; weak D call: TRBD2 (6 bases). Germline V gene sequence: CDR1 MDHEN, CDR2 SYDVKM. The CDR3 totals 13 residues. Trimming stripped 8 bases from V and 4 bases from J, with 13 bases between. CDR3 amino acids: CASATGVPDTQYF. In DNA form, the CDR3 reads TGTGCCAGCGCGACGGGAGTGCCAGATACGCAGTATTTT. Supplemented by reference TRBV28 and TRBJ2-3, the full variable domain reads DVKVTQSSRYLVKRTGEKVFLECVQDMDHENMFWYRQDPGLGLRLIYFSYDVKMKEKGDIPEGYSVSREKKERFSLILESASTNQTSMYLCASATGVPDTQYFGPGTRLTVL.

This sequence joins TRBV4-1 and TRBJ1-2; a weak D match, TRBD1 (5 bases). The CDR3 has 15 amino acids. Germline V gene sequence: CDR1 MGHRA, CDR2 YSYEKL. Trimming took 2 bases from V and 4 from J, leaving 14 bases between them. CDR3 amino acids: CASSQPRGGVYGYTF. In nucleotides, the CDR3 is TGCGCCAGCAGCCAACCGCGTGGGGGGGTCTATGGCTACACCTTC.

The genes are TRBV3-1 (or the pseudogene TRBV3-2) and TRBJ2-3; 7 positions match TRBD1. The CDR3 is 13 residues long. V lost 2 bases, J lost 8 bases, and 4 bases stayed unmatched. The germline V gene has CDR1 LGHDT and CDR2 YNNKEL (reference sequence). The CDR3 region has the DNA TGTGCCAGCAGCCAAAGGGGGCAGGGTACGCAGTATTTT. It translates to CASSQRGQGTQYF.

This clone was recorded a few times. V and J are TRBV24-1 and TRBJ2-1, with D perhaps matching TRBD2 (6 bases). The CDR3 is 15 amino acids. CDR1 and CDR2 from the germline V gene are KGHDR and SFDVKD. V lost 3 bases, J lost 4 bases, and 12 bases lay in between. The CDR3 loop is CATSDPGGPYNEQFF. In DNA form, the CDR3 reads TGTGCCACCAGTGATCCCGGGGGACCGTACAATGAGCAGTTCTTC.

This clone was observed a single time. J is TRBJ2-1 and V is TRBV7-7; TRBD1 aligns across 8 bases. The CDR3 consists of 16 residues. V trimming: 5 bases; J trimming: 5 bases; junction bases outside the gene matches: 11. The germline gives CDR1 SSHAT, CDR2 FNYEAQ (reference sequence). CDR3 nucleotides: TGTGCCAGCAGCCCCATGTCAGGGGGCGGGCACAATGAGCAGTTCTTC. It translates to CASSPMSGGGHNEQFF.

The gene calls are TRBV10-2 and TRBJ1-1; 9 bases agree with TRBD1. The CDR3 is 14 amino acids. Germline values: CDR1 WSHSY, CDR2 SAAADI. Trimming removed 9 bases from V and 4 bases from J; junction bases left unmatched: 9. In nucleotides, the CDR3 is TGCGCCAGTTCTCCCGGGACAGGGCGCACTGAAGCTTTCTTT. This gives the protein CASSPGTGRTEAFF.

This clone was observed once. CDR3 in DNA: TGTGCCACCTCTCGGGGAACCGGGACTAGTTTAGCCACAGATACGCAGTATTTT. This gives the protein CATSRGTGTSLATDTQYF. The chain couples TRBV24-1 to TRBJ2-3; 8 bases align to TRBD2. Germline V gene data show CDR1 as KGHDR and CDR2 as SFDVKD. The CDR3 sequence is 18 residues long. The V gene end was trimmed by 9 bases and the J gene end by 2 bases; junction bases not matched to a gene: 18.

J is TRBJ2-1 and V is TRBV11-3; D call uncertain. This CDR3 spans 14 amino acids. V was shortened by 3 bases and J by 5 bases, with 11 bases between the two germline ends. CDR1 and CDR2 from the germline V gene are SGHNT and YENEEA. This CDR3 reads CASSLGRLNNEQFF. The CDR3 DNA reads as TGTGCCAGCAGCTTGGGCAGATTAAACAATGAGCAGTTCTTC. Full variable domain (rest looked up from reference TRBV11-3 and TRBJ2-1): EAGVVQSPRYKIIEKKQPVAFWCNPISGHNTLYWYLQNLGQGPELLIRYENEEAVDDSQLPKDRFSAERLKGVDSTLKIQPAELGDSAVYLCASSLGRLNNEQFFGPGTRLTVL.

The chain uses TRBV10-2 and TRBJ2-2; TRBD2 matches at 13 bases. The V and J ends lost 6 bases and 7 bases, in that order; junction bases with no gene match: 11. CDR3 length equals 17 residues. CDR1 WSHSY and CDR2 SAAADI come from the germline V gene. The CDR3: CASRDSGTSGTGGELFF. The DNA of the CDR3 is TGCGCCAGCAGAGATTCCGGGACTAGCGGGACCGGCGGGGAGCTGTTTTTT.

The V and J genes are TRBV28 and TRBJ2-1; D remains unclear. Germline V lookup: CDR1 MDHEN, CDR2 SYDVKM. This CDR3 contains 11 residues. Trimming removed 3 bases from V and 12 bases from J, with 9 bases in between. In DNA form, the CDR3 reads TGTGCCAGCAGTTTCTTAGAAAGGCAGTTCTTC. This gives the protein CASSFLERQFF.

This chain joins TRBV5-6 and TRBJ2-7; 7 nucleotides align to TRBD2. The CDR3 runs to 13 residues. Germline CDR1 is SGHDT and CDR2 is YYEEEE. J was trimmed by 4 bases and V by 4 bases; bases with no gene match: 5. The CDR3 sequence: CASSPAGRYEQYF. The CDR3 DNA follows: TGTGCCAGCAGCCCAGCGGGAAGGTACGAGCAGTACTTC.